This T cell receptor (beta chain) originates from a study of blood T cell repertoires in COVID-19. Study-wide background: Samples representing acute and convalescent COVID-19 were sourced from the United States, Italy and Spain.

With respect to this clone: The same CDR3 arises from other DNA sequences in this sample as well.

CDR1 and CDR2 from the germline V gene are SEHNR and FQNEAQ (reference sequence). The ends were cut back, 1 base at V and 1 base at J, with 5 bases in the middle. This CDR3 has 14 amino acids. Per the original data handling: Reference gene primer amplification yielded estimated nucleated cell counts. Clones were read by immunoSEQ multiplex PCR, and TCRdb kept only the in-frame ones, dropping some. The V and J calls and clone size are taken from that table; D and trimming were inferred from the DNA. The sample has around 200,000 clones, roughly 83% seen once. The V gene is TRBV7-9, the J gene TRBJ2-1; D unclear. The material sequenced was PBMCs or T cells enriched from blood (not recorded which). This TCR derives from a man aged 35 to 55 with acute COVID-19. The CDR3 reads CASSLVQSYNEQFF. The CDR3 nucleotides are TGTGCCAGCAGCTTAGTCCAATCCTACAATGAGCAGTTCTTC.